Listed here are 29 T cell receptor beta chains from one sample, sequenced in a study of CD8+ T cells in alopecia areata. Sequencing relied on a cDNA template that was reverse transcribed from extracted RNA. The protocol was immunoSEQ multiplex PCR, while the TCRdb copy is restricted to in-frame clones and leaves out a portion. This table holds 90,000 to 100,000 clones, 41% found once. The sample taken for sequencing was CD4+ T cells sorted from blood. These receptors were collected from a human donor with alopecia areata.

This chain joins TRBV30 and TRBJ1-2; D is unclear. V was clipped by 3 bases and J by 1 base, with 9 bases between them. The CDR3 covers 13 residues. The germline V gene has CDR1 GTSNPN and CDR2 SVGIG (reference sequence). CDR3 DNA: TGTGCCTGGAGGATCGGGATTAACTATGGCTACACCTTC. The encoded protein is CAWRIGINYGYTF.

The V gene is TRBV9, the J gene TRBJ2-2; D might be TRBD1 (5 bases). CDR1 and CDR2 (germline): SGDLS, YYNGEE. This CDR3 region has 16 residues. V gave up 1 base and J gave up 2 bases, with 12 bases separating them. CDR3 in amino acids: CASSVMGQGNTGELFF. The CDR3 bases are TGTGCCAGCAGCGTAATGGGTCAGGGTAACACCGGGGAGCTGTTTTTT.

This clone was seen a few times. The chain is built from TRBV30 and TRBJ2-1; 8 bases are shared with TRBD2. CDR3 length: 13 residues. Germline V gene lookup returns CDR1 GTSNPN and CDR2 SVGIG (reference sequence). J gave up 7 bases and V 5 bases, and 7 bases lay outside the gene matches. The DNA of the CDR3 is TGTGCCTGGGACGGGACTAGGAATAATGAGCAGTTCTTC. Protein product: CAWDGTRNNEQFF.

This rearrangement joins TRBV6-6 to TRBJ2-5; a weak D match, TRBD2 (5 bases). The CDR3 has 15 residues. V was clipped by 7 bases and J by 5 bases, with 20 bases between them. Germline CDR1 MNHNY, CDR2 SVGAGI (reference sequence). CDR3 protein: CASTEFGSGMETQYF. DNA of the CDR3: TGTGCCAGCACCGAATTCGGGTCGGGGATGGAGACCCAGTACTTC.

The DNA of the CDR3 is TGTGCCAGCAGTTTAAGTGCCTACGAGCAGTACTTC. Translation gives CASSLSAYEQYF. The chain recombines TRBV28 with TRBJ2-7, with D uncertain. Per the germline V gene, CDR1 is MDHEN and CDR2 is SYDVKM. The CDR3 spans 12 residues. Trimming shortened V by 2 bases and J by 2 bases, and 4 bases separated the two germline ends. Filled out from reference TRBV28 and TRBJ2-7, the complete variable domain reads DVKVTQSSRYLVKRTGEKVFLECVQDMDHENMFWYRQDPGLGLRLIYFSYDVKMKEKGDIPEGYSVSREKKERFSLILESASTNQTSMYLCASSLSAYEQYFGPGTRLTVT.

This clone showed up just a few times. This chain connects TRBV19 to TRBJ1-2; 7 nucleotides agree with TRBD1. With V trimmed by 6 bases and J by 8 bases, 9 bases remained unmatched. There are 13 residues in the CDR3. Germline V gene data show CDR1 as LNHDA and CDR2 as SQIVND (reference sequence). CDR3 amino acids: CASSKDRENGYTF. The CDR3 nucleotides are TGTGCCAGTAGCAAAGACAGGGAAAACGGCTACACCTTC. The variable domain in full, completed from reference TRBV19 and TRBJ1-2, reads DGGITQSPKYLFRKEGQNVTLSCEQNLNHDAMYWYRQDPGQGLRLIYYSQIVNDFQKGDIAEGYSVSREKKESFPLTVTSAQKNPTAFYLCASSKDRENGYTFGSGTRLTVV.

The rearrangement uses TRBV7-9 and TRBJ2-6; D remains ambiguous. Looked up from germline, CDR1 is SEHNR and CDR2 is FQNEAQ (reference sequence). This CDR3 contains 16 residues. Trimming cost V 5 bases and J 2 bases, with 13 bases left between them. The CDR3 sequence is CASSVSGVAGANVLTF. In DNA, the CDR3 is TGTGCCAGCAGCGTCTCGGGTGTGGCTGGGGCCAACGTCCTGACTTTC.

This rearrangement joins TRBV9 to TRBJ2-7, with D perhaps TRBD1 or TRBD2 (6 bases each). Per the germline V gene, CDR1 is SGDLS and CDR2 is YYNGEE. The CDR3 is 15 amino acids. Trimming stripped 0 bases from V and 4 bases from J, with 14 bases between. Here the CDR3 reads CASSVGPGGVYEQYF. The DNA of the CDR3 is TGTGCCAGCAGCGTAGGGCCCGGGGGCGTGTACGAGCAGTACTTC.

This sequence joins TRBV30 and TRBJ1-1; D possibly corresponds to TRBD1 (6 bases). The CDR3 contains 13 residues. The V gene's germline CDR1 is GTSNPN and CDR2 SVGIG (reference sequence). Trimming shortened V by 2 bases and J by 1 base, and 8 bases separated the two germline ends. CDR3 sequence: CAWSLQGNTEAFF. In DNA, the CDR3 is TGTGCCTGGAGTCTACAGGGGAACACTGAAGCTTTCTTT. The whole variable domain, remainder taken from reference TRBV30 and TRBJ1-1, is SQTIHQWPATLVQPVGSPLSLECTVEGTSNPNLYWYRQAAGRGLQLLFYSVGIGQISSEVPQNLSASRPQDRQFILSSKKLLLSDSGFYLCAWSLQGNTEAFFGQGTRLTVV.

This chain joins TRBV7-6 and TRBJ1-6; D is perhaps TRBD1 (5 bases). The germline V and J ends were trimmed by 4 bases and 1 base, with 11 bases remaining between them. Germline V gene sequence: CDR1 SGHVS, CDR2 FNYEAQ. The CDR3 extends over 16 amino acids. CDR3 amino acids: CASSYGQGSYNSPLHF. The CDR3 coding sequence is TGTGCCAGCAGCTATGGCCAGGGTTCCTATAATTCACCCCTCCACTTT. Supplemented by reference TRBV7-6 and TRBJ1-6, the full variable domain reads GAGVSQSPRYKVTKRGQDVALRCDPISGHVSLYWYRQALGQGPEFLTYFNYEAQQDKSGLPNDRFSAERPEGSISTLTIQRTEQRDSAMYRCASSYGQGSYNSPLHFGNGTRLTVT.

The chain has TRBV29-1 and TRBJ2-5; 8 bases are a match to TRBD1. J lost 3 bases, V lost 4 bases, and 16 bases had no gene match. The germline CDR1 and CDR2 sequences are SQVTM and ANQGSEA. This CDR3 is built from 17 residues. CDR3 amino acids: CSVGRSVGLGQEETQYF. In nucleotides, the CDR3 is TGCAGCGTTGGCCGGTCAGTTGGGCTGGGACAGGAAGAGACCCAGTACTTC.

The rearrangement links TRBV6-6 to TRBJ2-1; D remains ambiguous. V lost 2 bases, J lost 10 bases, and 9 bases lay in between. The germline V gene has CDR1 MNHNY and CDR2 SVGAGI (reference sequence). The length of the CDR3 is 12 residues. CDR3 sequence: CASSYRLNEQFF. Here the CDR3 DNA reads TGTGCCAGCAGTTACAGGCTTAACGAGCAGTTCTTC.

This clone was picked up a small number of times. The chain recombines TRBV9 with TRBJ2-3; D may be TRBD1 or TRBD2 (5 bases each). CDR3 size: 15 residues. The ends were cut back, 4 bases at V and 3 bases at J, with 15 bases in the middle. Per the germline V gene, CDR1 is SGDLS and CDR2 is YYNGEE. The CDR3 nucleotides are TGTGCCAGCAGCCCTACGGGACGACCAACAGATACGCAGTATTTT. This sequence encodes CASSPTGRPTDTQYF. The full variable domain, in which reference TRBV9 and TRBJ2-3 provide the parts outside the CDR3, is DSGVTQTPKHLITATGQRVTLRCSPRSGDLSVYWYQQSLDQGLQFLIQYYNGEERAKGNILERFSAQQFPDLHSELNLSSLELGDSALYFCASSPTGRPTDTQYFGPGTRLTVL.

The V gene is TRBV2, the J gene TRBJ1-2; D is undetermined. Germline CDR1 reads SNHLY; CDR2 reads FYNNEI. Trimming pared 8 bases from V and 2 bases from J, leaving 9 bases between. This CDR3 has 12 residues. CDR3 region: CASGDSNYGYTF. The DNA of the CDR3 is TGTGCCAGCGGCGATTCGAACTATGGCTACACCTTC.

This rearrangement joins TRBV2 to TRBJ1-6; 9 bases match TRBD1. The germline gives CDR1 SNHLY, CDR2 FYNNEI. This CDR3 has 15 residues. V lost 6 bases, J lost 7 bases, and 7 bases stayed unmatched. CDR3 DNA: TGTGCCAGCAGCAAGGACAGGGGAATCAATTCACCCCTCCACTTT. This gives the protein CASSKDRGINSPLHF.

The sample holds a few counts of this clone. The chain is built from TRBV19 and TRBJ2-7; D is perhaps TRBD1 (5 bases). The CDR3 loop spans 13 amino acids. The germline gives CDR1 LNHDA, CDR2 SQIVND (reference sequence). The ends were cut back, 5 bases at V and 6 bases at J, with 14 bases in the middle. The CDR3 here is CASSQYQGREQYF. The CDR3 DNA follows: TGTGCCAGTAGTCAATATCAGGGTCGCGAGCAGTACTTC. Using reference TRBV19 and TRBJ2-7 for the parts outside the CDR3, the full variable domain is DGGITQSPKYLFRKEGQNVTLSCEQNLNHDAMYWYRQDPGQGLRLIYYSQIVNDFQKGDIAEGYSVSREKKESFPLTVTSAQKNPTAFYLCASSQYQGREQYFGPGTRLTVT.

The genes are TRBV30 and TRBJ2-7, with D perhaps assigned TRBD1 or TRBD2 (6 bases each). Germline V gene lookup returns CDR1 GTSNPN and CDR2 SVGIG (reference sequence). V dropped 8 bases and J dropped 2 bases, with 13 bases sitting between them. The CDR3 contains 12 residues. The CDR3: CALGGNPYEQYF. The DNA of the CDR3 is TGTGCCCTGGGGGGCAACCCCTACGAGCAGTACTTC.

This clone was picked up one time. The rearrangement links TRBV5-1 to TRBJ2-3, with 10 bases aligning to TRBD2. The CDR3 is 17 amino acids. Unmatched junction bases numbered 9, after V lost 0 bases and J lost 5 bases. Looked up from germline, CDR1 is SGHRS and CDR2 is YFSETQ. The CDR3 nucleotides are TGCGCCAGCAGCTTGGTTCTAGCGGGGGTCTCTCAAGATACGCAGTATTTT. Translating gives CASSLVLAGVSQDTQYF.

V usage is TRBV25-1 and J usage is TRBJ2-5; D could derive from TRBD1 or TRBD2 (5 bases each). The V gene lost 6 bases and the J gene lost 7 bases, with 18 bases spanning the gap. The CDR3 length is 14 residues. The germline gives CDR1 MGHDK, CDR2 SYGVNS. CDR3 bases: TGTGCCAGCAGCTCTTGGGGCGGGCTGGGGACCCAGTACTTC. Translation gives CASSSWGGLGTQYF.

The rearrangement joins TRBV9 to TRBJ1-6; 7 bases align to TRBD1. CDR3 size: 14 residues. V lost 3 bases, J lost 7 bases, and 4 bases stayed unmatched. Germline CDR1 and CDR2: SGDLS and YYNGEE. The CDR3 loop is CASSAGTVNSPLHF. CDR3 sequence (DNA): TGTGCCAGCAGCGCCGGGACAGTAAATTCACCCCTCCACTTT.

The V and J genes are TRBV7-2 and TRBJ2-3; D is unresolved. Germline CDR1 reads SGHTA; CDR2 reads FQGNSA. V gave up 1 base and J gave up 6 bases, with 17 bases separating them. The CDR3 totals 16 residues. The CDR3 bases are TGTGCCAGCAGCTTAGGGTCTTCAATTCGGATGGATACGCAGTATTTT. This codes for CASSLGSSIRMDTQYF. Full variable domain (missing parts from reference TRBV7-2 and TRBJ2-3): GAGVSQSPSNKVTEKGKDVELRCDPISGHTALYWYRQSLGQGLEFLIYFQGNSAPDKSGLPSDRFSAERTGGSVSTLTIQRTQQEDSAVYLCASSLGSSIRMDTQYFGPGTRLTVL.

This clone was seen a few times. The chain combines TRBV7-9 with TRBJ1-1; tentatively, D is TRBD1 (6 bases). Germline loops: CDR1 SEHNR, CDR2 FQNEAQ (reference sequence). The CDR3 has 16 residues. Trimming took off 1 base at V and 1 base at J, with 13 bases between the two ends. CDR3: CASSLGEGGRNTEAFF. The CDR3 DNA reads as TGTGCCAGCAGCTTAGGTGAGGGGGGCCGGAACACTGAAGCTTTCTTT.

The rearrangement links TRBV5-1 to TRBJ2-4, with D perhaps TRBD1 or TRBD2 (5 bases each). CDR1 is SGHRS and CDR2 is YFSETQ in the germline V gene. The CDR3 is 16 residues long. The ends were cut back, 0 bases at V and 0 bases at J, with 10 bases in the middle. The chain's CDR3 is CASSLAPGTAKNIQYF. The CDR3 DNA reads TGCGCCAGCAGCTTGGCGCCCGGGACAGCCAAAAACATTCAGTACTTC. Drawing the rest from reference TRBV5-1 and TRBJ2-4, the complete variable domain is KAGVTQTPRYLIKTRGQQVTLSCSPISGHRSVSWYQQTPGQGLQFLFEYFSETQRNKGNFPGRFSGRQFSNSRSEMNVSTLELGDSALYLCASSLAPGTAKNIQYFGAGTRLSVL.

This clone has more than one count but fewer than ten. The V gene is TRBV7-2, the J gene TRBJ2-3, with D possibly TRBD2 on 7 matching bases. The CDR3 length is 15 residues. The V gene's germline CDR1 is SGHTA and CDR2 FQGNSA. Deletions cut 2 bases from V and 6 bases from J, with 15 bases between. The CDR3 protein is CASSLISGGADTQYF. The CDR3 region has the DNA TGTGCCAGCAGCTTAATTTCGGGGGGCGCCGATACGCAGTATTTT. The full variable domain, its missing parts supplied by reference TRBV7-2 and TRBJ2-3, is GAGVSQSPSNKVTEKGKDVELRCDPISGHTALYWYRQSLGQGLEFLIYFQGNSAPDKSGLPSDRFSAERTGGSVSTLTIQRTQQEDSAVYLCASSLISGGADTQYFGPGTRLTVL.

The V call is TRBV15, the J call TRBJ1-6; D unresolved. The germline V gene encodes CDR1 LNHNV and CDR2 YYDKDF (reference sequence). Trimming cost V 1 base and J 0 bases, with 10 bases left between them. The CDR3 loop spans 17 amino acids. The CDR3 reads CATSRGRGSSYNSPLHF. CDR3 nucleotide sequence: TGTGCCACCAGCAGAGGTCGGGGAAGCTCCTATAATTCACCCCTCCACTTT.

This clone was observed a handful of times. The chain links TRBV28 to TRBJ2-7; possibly TRBD1 for D (6 bases). Trimming stripped 5 bases from V and 2 bases from J, with 19 bases between. This CDR3 is built from 16 residues. Germline lookup yields CDR1 MDHEN and CDR2 SYDVKM. The CDR3 DNA is TGTGCCAGCAGTCCTATCTTGACAGGACTCACCTACGAGCAGTACTTC. It specifies CASSPILTGLTYEQYF.

This clone appeared a few times. The V and J genes are TRBV7-9 and TRBJ2-5; D uncertain. Germline CDR1 reads SEHNR; CDR2 reads FQNEAQ (reference sequence). CDR3 length: 11 residues. The V and J ends lost 3 bases and 13 bases respectively, with 12 bases between them. CDR3 protein: CASSFDLLSYF. The CDR3 DNA sequence: TGTGCCAGCAGCTTCGACCTTCTTTCGTACTTC.

There are a few counts of this clone. This specimen includes other DNA sequences encoding the same CDR3. The chain employs TRBV7-2 and TRBJ2-5, with TRBD1 identical over 7 bases. Germline values: CDR1 SGHTA, CDR2 FQGNSA. The CDR3 has 14 residues. J gave up 2 bases and V 3 bases, and 3 bases lay outside the gene matches. DNA for the CDR3: TGTGCCAGCAGCTTCGACAGGGCACAAGAGACCCAGTACTTC. This codes for CASSFDRAQETQYF.

The gene calls are TRBV30 and TRBJ1-2; TRBD1 is a possible D gene (6 bases). The germline V and J ends were trimmed by 4 bases and 4 bases, with 13 bases remaining between them. Germline loops: CDR1 GTSNPN, CDR2 SVGIG (reference sequence). The CDR3 has 13 amino acids. The CDR3 sequence: CAWTSWGAYGYTF. For the CDR3, the DNA is TGTGCCTGGACTTCCTGGGGGGCCTATGGCTACACCTTC.